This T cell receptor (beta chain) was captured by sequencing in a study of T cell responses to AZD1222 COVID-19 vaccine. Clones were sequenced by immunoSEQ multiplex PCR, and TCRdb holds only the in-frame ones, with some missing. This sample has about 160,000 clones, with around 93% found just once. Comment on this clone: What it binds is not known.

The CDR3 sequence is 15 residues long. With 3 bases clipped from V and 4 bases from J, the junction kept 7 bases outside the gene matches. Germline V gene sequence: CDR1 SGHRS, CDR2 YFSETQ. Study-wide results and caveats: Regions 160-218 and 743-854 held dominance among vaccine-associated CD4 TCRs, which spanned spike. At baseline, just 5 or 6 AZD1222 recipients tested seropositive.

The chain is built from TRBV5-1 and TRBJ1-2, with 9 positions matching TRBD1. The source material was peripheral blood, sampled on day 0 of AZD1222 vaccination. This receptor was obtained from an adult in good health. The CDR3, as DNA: TGCGCCAGCAGCTATACAGGGGGCCTTGGCTATGGCTACACCTTC. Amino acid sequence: CASSYTGGLGYGYTF.